The following is a TCR beta chain sequence with its context. It has no known antigen specificity. No base-level quality is on record; no much larger clone is a single base apart. These data come from a study of blood T cell repertoires in COVID-19 (dated by TCRdb to the early 2020s). As for the study more broadly: Collaborator samples came from the United States, Italy and Spain and covered acute and convalescent phases of COVID-19. The material from the prospective study consisted of cDNA or gDNA derived from T cells, B-cell-depleted T cells, or PBMCs. Deeply sampled blood TCRbeta repertoires from subjects exposed to, actively infected with, or recovered from COVID-19 were included in the dataset. A freely available public database, intended as a resource for researchers studying the immune response to SARS-CoV-2, is where the repertoires were released. The samples were drawn from two sources: the first 160 participants of the ongoing ImmuneRACE study, and 1,254 subjects contributed by 6 global collaborators. The sample metadata nearly always contained a de-identified subject ID, COVID-19 status, age in years and sex. Where available, HLA class I and class II types were taken from metadata supplied by the sample provider and were not determined by assay-based typing.

Whole blood was collected in K2EDTA tubes by collaborating institutions according to the institutions' own protocols. Collaborator samples were shipped for TCRbeta analysis as frozen whole blood, isolated PBMCs, or DNA extracted from either sample type. For CDR1 and CDR2, the germline V gene lists SGHDT and YYEEEE. The CDR3 starts with the cysteine, ends with the phenylalanine, and has 16 residues. Only the CDR3 part of the read is kept: 48 bases, read in frame from the first base. Trimmed from V: 4 bases; trimmed from J: 1 base; junction bases lacking a gene match: 11. The investigation overall reported the following: How much clinical and demographic metadata was included differed by source and by participant, and the metadata was provided uncurated.

TCRbeta CDR3 regions were amplified from genomic DNA by means of the immunoSEQ Assay, a bias-controlled multiplex PCR. The paper's data handling went like this. The number of nucleated cells in each sample was estimated from the amplification of reference gene primers within the assay. To quantify the absolute abundance of each unique TCRbeta CDR3 rearrangement, sequence reads were collapsed and filtered. For each sample, productive Simpson clonality was calculated as the square root of Simpson's diversity index across productive rearrangements. In its TCRdb copy, this immuneACCESS table keeps in-frame sequences only and misses some clones. Where compared with another copy, unresolved V genes explain less than half of these, and the others have no known cause. V, J and clone size reflect that table, while D and trimming were determined from the DNA. For this sample there are under 140,000 clones; 70% to 90% appear just once. Approximately 5% of the sample is taken by the ten largest.

The chain is made from TRBV5-6 and TRBJ2-7; TRBD1 matches 7 bases in the middle. The sample taken for sequencing was peripheral blood. This clonotype was obtained from a human donor in a cohort sampled during active COVID-19. The CDR3 amino acid sequence is: CASSRKGTVMSYEQYF. The nucleotide sequence is TGTGCCAGCAGCCGTAAAGGGACAGTCATGTCCTACGAGCAGTACTTC.